The 5 T cell receptor beta chains below were found in one sample sequenced in a study of shared clonotypes between healthy human individuals (dated by TCRdb to the early 2020s). Receptors were amplified or captured by the immunoSEQ multiplex PCR assay. The clones in this table, taken by TCRdb from immuneACCESS, are in-frame only. Not every clone is retained; where verified, under half of the shortfall comes from an unresolved V gene, and the cause of the rest is unknown. The sample data list 2 million to 2.5 million clones, and roughly 95% of these were observed just once. The biggest ten clones account for around 0.13% of the sample. Material: naive CD4+ T cells sorted from blood. What this sample's cell subset or site label stands for: CD45RA+ positively selected. The receptors shown here come from a young man in good health.

The rearrangement joins TRBV5-1 to TRBJ1-6; D is unresolved. Looked up from germline, CDR1 is SGHRS and CDR2 is YFSETQ. The germline V and J ends were trimmed by 2 bases and 0 bases, with 12 bases remaining between them. This CDR3 region has 17 residues. CDR3 residues: CASSFEEVSSYNSPLHF. The CDR3 DNA reads TGCGCCAGCAGCTTTGAGGAAGTTTCCTCCTATAATTCACCCCTCCACTTT.

A word on this clone: Other DNA sequences in the sample encode the same CDR3. The chain joins TRBV30 to TRBJ2-7; unclear D gene. The germline V gene has CDR1 GTSNPN and CDR2 SVGIG (reference sequence). There are 12 residues in the CDR3. Trimming took off 2 bases at V and 3 bases at J, with 8 bases between the two ends. The CDR3 is CAWSLGYYEQYF. DNA of the CDR3: TGTGCCTGGAGTTTAGGGTACTACGAGCAGTACTTC.

The chain carries TRBV28 and TRBJ2-7; a possible D gene is TRBD1 (6 bases). V was cut by 6 bases and J by 0 bases, with 12 bases left in between. Germline assignment: CDR1 MDHEN and CDR2 SYDVKM. The CDR3 runs 14 residues. The CDR3 coding sequence is TGTGCCAGCAGCACGGGACACAGCTCCTACGAGCAGTACTTC. Translation: CASSTGHSSYEQYF.

About this clone: The sample contains more than one DNA sequence encoding this CDR3. The chain uses TRBV18 and TRBJ2-6, with D hard to call. The V and J ends lost 2 bases and 0 bases respectively, with 5 bases between them. Per the germline V gene, CDR1 is KGHSH and CDR2 is LQKENI. This CDR3 contains 15 residues. The CDR3 sequence: CASSPDLSGANVLTF. The DNA of the CDR3 is TGTGCCAGCTCACCAGATCTCTCTGGGGCCAACGTCCTGACTTTC.

This clone was counted between two and nine times. This CDR3 is also generated by other DNA sequences in the sample. The chain has TRBV9 and TRBJ1-1; 7 bases align to TRBD1. Per the germline V gene, CDR1 is SGDLS and CDR2 is YYNGEE. The trim removed 4 bases at V and 1 base at J, leaving 4 bases unmatched. CDR3 size: 14 residues. The CDR3 DNA reads TGTGCCAGCAGCCCACGACAGGGGAACACTGAAGCTTTCTTT. This translates into CASSPRQGNTEAFF.